A selection of T cell receptor beta chains follows, all from one sample in a study of molecular identifiers for immune sequencing clone quantification. TCRdb redid the calling of the PCR reads with MiXCR, one entry per CDR3 protein. In the table there are over 600,000 distinct CDR3 sequences, 20% of which are singletons. What was sequenced was naive CD8+ T cells from blood, with Jurkat cell RNA spiked in. These receptors came from a human donor in good health. Some libraries in this study had Jurkat cell RNA spiked in. The CDR3 runs from the conserved cysteine through the conserved F or W. The order of the fields is V gene, D gene, CDR3 protein. A D gene is named only where the DNA matches it firmly.

>TRBV6-5|.
CASSRDRESEQFF
>TRBV5-5|TRBD1
CASSLAPTGFETQYF
>TRBV11-2|.
CASSRPLGKAELYEQYF
>TRBV23-1|.
CASSQSGTPASCEQYF
>TRBV6-2/TRBV6-3|.
CASTGVMDTEAFF
>TRBV29-1|TRBD1
CSVLTGGSSYGYTF
>TRBV4-1|.
CASSQRTDYGYTF
>TRBV13|.
CASSWGKFDGYTF
>TRBV7-9|.
CASSLSVAWDEQFF
>TRBV7-8|.
CASTDSYNEQFF
>TRBV27|.
CASSLAGQSYYEQYF
>TRBV7-7|.
CASSHGTGELFF
>TRBV9|TRBD1
CASSVGTGNSPLHF
>TRBV30|TRBD2
CAWSEGTSGISSYNEQFF
>TRBV28|.
CASSPRTRTVAYEQYF
>TRBV12-3/TRBV12-4|.
CASSQSPGRNTGELFF
>TRBV7-3|.
CASSRNGDRNTGELFF
>TRBV12-3/TRBV12-4|.
CASSLVTGELENTEAFF
>TRBV6-1|.
CASLLKVVGAYEQYF
>TRBV20-1|TRBD2
CSARVTSGGPYEQYF
>TRBV7-2|.
CASSLAYGGAPYNEQFF
>TRBV11-2|TRBD2
CASSLGGGPSYNEQFF
>TRBV7-9|.
CASSLVGNTGELFF
>TRBV4-1|.
CASSRGGSLEPQHF
>TRBV10-1|.
CASSGSQGKPFEQYF
>TRBV7-3|TRBD2
CASRSAGGAYEQYF
>TRBV4-1|TRBD2
CASSQGELAGGIDEQFF
>TRBV3-1|.
CASSQGYDRLNEKLFF
>TRBV4-3|.
CASSQDRYIAGPGNEQFF
>TRBV28|.
CASSLWGSSYEQHF
>TRBV7-6|TRBD2
CASSLYLAGGPGQETQYF
>TRBV9|TRBD1
CASSEGTGTVTEAFF
>TRBV20-1|.
CSASDRTYNEQFF
>TRBV4-3|TRBD1
CASSQTTGLEAFF
>TRBV5-1|TRBD2
CASSTNWDYRTDTQYF
>TRBV12-3/TRBV12-4|.
CASSFPPTTRGVNEKLFF
>TRBV4-3|TRBD1
CASSQEIYGQADYEQYF
>TRBV30|.
CAWNYGAEGTQYF
>TRBV12-3/TRBV12-4|.
CASSPTWGGRDEQFF
>TRBV12-3/TRBV12-4|TRBD1
CASKPGQGLINTEAFF
>TRBV20-1|.
CSARVLGIGTEAFF
>TRBV7-8|.
CASSPIVSPNEQYF
>TRBV7-9|.
CASISVQDYGYTF
>TRBV24-1|TRBD1
CATSDFRTNTGGWDTGELFF
>TRBV9|TRBD2
CASSVESSGVEQYF
>TRBV4-3|.
CASSHRGGSGNTIYF
>TRBV3-1|.
CASSTPNIYGYTF
>TRBV6-5|.
CASSYPAGYGYEQYF
>TRBV9|.
CASSVGSLAPDTQYF
>TRBV30|.
CAWSGIGGALGTEAFF
>TRBV10-2|.
CASSTDRQYQETQYF
>TRBV15|.
CATNMAGRISGANVLTF
>TRBV14|.
CASSHHPAGYEQYF
>TRBV7-2|.
CASSLGVGLETQYF
>TRBV27|.
CASTNRQGYPQHF